Below, 20 T cell receptor beta chains from the same sample are listed, as sequenced in a study of T cell clonotyping in hematopoietic cell transplantation. The method was immunoSEQ multiplex PCR; TCRdb's version includes in-frame clones alone and lacks a portion of them. The sample includes fewer than 25,000 clones, more than 65% of them seen just once. Source material: peripheral blood mononuclear cells. The source of these receptors is a man in his 60s in good health. Some clones in this sample may be carry-over from other donors' samples.

This clone was observed once. The chain carries TRBV2 and TRBJ2-7; 9 bases are shared with TRBD1. The CDR3 totals 13 residues. Germline V lookup: CDR1 SNHLY, CDR2 FYNNEI. Trimming removed 6 bases from V and 4 bases from J; junction bases left unmatched: 4. CDR3 bases: TGTGCCAGCAGGGGACAGGGATTTTACGAGCAGTACTTC. Residues: CASRGQGFYEQYF.

This clone occurred once. The V call is TRBV9, the J call TRBJ2-1; TRBD1 might be the D (5 bases). V dropped 3 bases and J dropped 7 bases, with 20 bases sitting between them. Germline lookup yields CDR1 SGDLS and CDR2 YYNGEE. The CDR3 extends over 16 amino acids. The CDR3 coding sequence is TGTGCCAGCAGCGGGTTTGGAACAGGAAAGGGGAATGAGCAGTTCTTC. This encodes CASSGFGTGKGNEQFF.

The rearrangement uses TRBV7-9 and TRBJ2-7; no clear D gene. V was shortened by 1 base and J by 0 bases, with 7 bases between the two germline ends. There are 14 residues in the CDR3. The germline V gene has CDR1 SEHNR and CDR2 FQNEAQ (reference sequence). The CDR3 reads CASSLGVFSYEQYF. The CDR3 nucleotides are TGTGCCAGCAGCTTAGGAGTGTTCTCCTACGAGCAGTACTTC.

The rearrangement joins TRBV5-1 to TRBJ2-5; 8 nucleotides align to TRBD1. Germline assignment: CDR1 SGHRS and CDR2 YFSETQ. The V gene end was trimmed by 4 bases and the J gene end by 2 bases; junction bases not matched to a gene: 10. CDR3 size: 16 residues. The CDR3 spells CASSPVPGQEQETQYF. CDR3 bases: TGCGCCAGCAGCCCGGTACCGGGACAGGAACAAGAGACCCAGTACTTC.

The chain recombines TRBV6-6 with TRBJ1-4, with 9 bases that match TRBD1. V gave up 7 bases and J gave up 8 bases; unmatched junction bases: 14. Germline CDR1 is MNHNY and CDR2 is SVGAGI (reference sequence). The CDR3 has 16 amino acids. As DNA, the CDR3 is TGTGCCAGCACAGTGGGCTCCGGGACAGGGCGAGAAAAACTGTTTTTT. The encoded protein is CASTVGSGTGREKLFF.

V gene TRBV11-2 combines with J gene TRBJ2-1; the match to TRBD2 covers 11 bases. Trimming at V came to 5 bases and at J to 6 bases, leaving 9 bases not matched to a gene. Per the germline V gene, CDR1 is SGHAT and CDR2 is FQNNGV. This CDR3 contains 16 residues. CDR3 DNA sequence: TGTGCCAGCAGCCGGCGGCTAGCGGGAGGACTCAATGAGCAGTTCTTC. This gives the protein CASSRRLAGGLNEQFF. Combining the CDR3 with reference TRBV11-2 and TRBJ2-1 gives the whole variable domain EAGVAQSPRYKIIEKRQSVAFWCNPISGHATLYWYQQILGQGPKLLIQFQNNGVVDDSQLPKDRFSAERLKGVDSTLKIQPAKLEDSAVYLCASSRRLAGGLNEQFFGPGTRLTVL.

The chain links TRBV30 to TRBJ1-2; D gene ambiguous. Germline V lookup: CDR1 GTSNPN, CDR2 SVGIG (reference sequence). The CDR3 spans 12 residues. V lost 0 bases to trimming and J lost 4 bases, with 6 bases between them. CDR3 in DNA: TGTGCCTGGAGTGTAAACATCTATGGCTACACCTTC. As protein: CAWSVNIYGYTF.

V is TRBV5-4 and J is TRBJ2-3; 11 nucleotides line up with TRBD1. J gave up 6 bases and V 0 bases, and 3 bases lay outside the gene matches. CDR1 and CDR2 (germline): SGHNT, YYREEE (reference sequence). This CDR3 is 15 amino acids long. This chain's CDR3 is CASSLGTGGADTQYF. Here the CDR3 DNA reads TGTGCCAGCAGCTTGGGGACAGGGGGCGCGGATACGCAGTATTTT.

The chain employs TRBV30 and TRBJ1-5; a weak D match, TRBD1 (5 bases). The germline V and J ends were trimmed by 2 bases and 7 bases, with 24 bases remaining between them. CDR1 and CDR2 (germline): GTSNPN, SVGIG (reference sequence). The CDR3 length is 17 residues. The CDR3 bases are TGTGCCTGGAGTCTCGGTAAGCTCGGGGGGTTGGAACAGCCCCAGCATTTT. Its protein product is CAWSLGKLGGLEQPQHF.

The count of this clone is one. V gene TRBV7-2 combines with J gene TRBJ2-7; tentatively, D is TRBD1 (6 bases). The germline CDR1 and CDR2 sequences are SGHTA and FQGNSA. The ends were cut back, 3 bases at V and 7 bases at J, with 22 bases in the middle. CDR3 length: 16 amino acids. The DNA of the CDR3 is TGTGCCAGCAGCTTCCCGGTGGGGACACTATTAGGGGAGCAGTACTTC. It is translated as CASSFPVGTLLGEQYF.

The chain has TRBV7-2 and TRBJ2-3; 7 bases match TRBD1. The CDR3 runs 15 residues. Germline CDR1 and CDR2: SGHTA and FQGNSA. V lost 5 bases to trimming and J lost 2 bases; unmatched junction nucleotides: 7. CDR3 region: CASSARQGFTDTQYF. The CDR3 nucleotides read TGTGCCAGCAGCGCGCGACAGGGATTCACAGATACGCAGTATTTT.

The chain is built from TRBV28 and TRBJ1-1; unclear D gene. The CDR3 runs 12 residues. V was pared by 6 bases and J by 9 bases, with 14 bases between. The germline gives CDR1 MDHEN, CDR2 SYDVKM. The CDR3 nucleotides are TGTGCCAGCAGCGCACTCGCAGAGAAAGCTTTCTTT. Residues: CASSALAEKAFF.

Sample share makes this clone medium-sized. V gene TRBV19 combines with J gene TRBJ2-7, with TRBD1 matching 8 bases. The CDR3 is 14 residues long. The germline V gene encodes CDR1 LNHDA and CDR2 SQIVND (reference sequence). Unmatched junction bases numbered 2, after V lost 3 bases and J lost 1 base. Written as DNA, the CDR3 is TGTGCCAGTAGTATGACAGGGGAGTCCTACGAGCAGTACTTC. Translated: CASSMTGESYEQYF.

The gene calls are TRBV6-6 and TRBJ1-2, with D possibly TRBD1 on 6 matching bases. Germline V gene data show CDR1 as MNHNY and CDR2 as SVGAGI (reference sequence). Between the trimmed V and J ends, which lost 5 bases and 0 bases, there was a span of 16 bases. This CDR3 region has 16 residues. The CDR3 reads CASSKDSFLPNYGYTF. The CDR3 region has the DNA TGTGCCAGCAGTAAGGACAGTTTCCTGCCTAACTATGGCTACACCTTC.

The V and J genes are TRBV2 and TRBJ2-3; tentatively, D is TRBD1 or TRBD2 (5 bases each). From germline, CDR1 is SNHLY and CDR2 FYNNEI. The CDR3 runs 15 residues. Trimming removed 6 bases at V and 2 bases at J, with 15 bases between. DNA of the CDR3: TGTGCCAGCAGCCCCGGGACCGCCTCCACAGATACGCAGTATTTT. Its protein product is CASSPGTASTDTQYF.

The J gene is TRBJ1-1, the V gene TRBV10-1; 8 nucleotides agree with TRBD1. The V segment lost 6 bases and the J segment 5 bases; nucleotides outside the gene matches: 8. Germline CDR1 is WNHNN and CDR2 is SYGVQD (reference sequence). CDR3 length: 14 amino acids. In DNA, the CDR3 is TGCGCCAGCAGCTCTCCGGGACAGGTGACTGAAGCTTTCTTT. Amino acid sequence: CASSSPGQVTEAFF.

The chain links TRBV12-5 to TRBJ1-2; 10 positions agree with TRBD1. The CDR3 is 14 residues long. Germline CDR1 reads LGHNT; CDR2 reads FRNRAP. V lost 5 bases, J lost 5 bases, and 5 bases stayed unmatched. This chain's CDR3 is CASGGQGVVYGYTF. CDR3 coding DNA: TGTGCTAGTGGTGGACAGGGGGTGGTATATGGCTACACCTTC.

The chain employs TRBV30 and TRBJ2-1; 11 bases fit TRBD2. The CDR3 contains 13 residues. Germline values: CDR1 GTSNPN, CDR2 SVGIG (reference sequence). The V gene end was trimmed by 4 bases and the J gene end by 6 bases; junction bases not matched to a gene: 2. This chain's CDR3 is CAWTSGGINEQFF. CDR3 nucleotide sequence: TGTGCCTGGACTAGCGGGGGGATCAATGAGCAGTTCTTC.

The chain links TRBV5-6 to TRBJ2-5; D is possibly TRBD1 (5 bases). The ends were cut back, 2 bases at V and 2 bases at J, with 16 bases in the middle. The CDR3 consists of 16 residues. In germline, CDR1 is SGHDT, CDR2 YYEEEE. CDR3 sequence reads: CASSLGQASGQETQYF. CDR3 coding DNA: TGTGCCAGCAGCTTAGGACAAGCTAGTGGACAAGAGACCCAGTACTTC.

This chain connects TRBV25-1 to TRBJ1-6, with TRBD1 as a possible D gene (6 bases). Germline CDR1 and CDR2: MGHDK and SYGVNS. V dropped 4 bases and J dropped 7 bases, with 17 bases sitting between them. The CDR3 is 16 residues long. In nucleotides, the CDR3 is TGTGCCAGCAGTGCCCCCAGACAGGCTGGGAATTCACCCCTCCACTTT. This sequence encodes CASSAPRQAGNSPLHF. Drawing the rest from reference TRBV25-1 and TRBJ1-6, the complete variable domain is EADIYQTPRYLVIGTGKKITLECSQTMGHDKMYWYQQDPGMELHLIHYSYGVNSTEKGDLSSESTVSRIRTEHFPLTLESARPSHTSQYLCASSAPRQAGNSPLHFGNGTRLTVT.